This T cell receptor beta chain was documented in a study of T cell repertoires in cytomegalovirus infection. Overall study context: HLA-B-restricted CMV epitopes that are well studied, plus recently identified HLA-C-restricted ones, were used by the study. Public TCR beta signatures marked donors with CMV infection and the matching HLA.

Details on this clonotype: Its target is unknown.

MiXCR was run by TCRdb on the reads, yielding one entry per CDR3 protein. The sample carries hundreds of thousands of distinct CDR3 sequences, roughly 43% recorded once. Study-level findings and limits: Frequencies of public TCR beta families were cumulated, and this identified carriers of CMV plus the relevant HLA. The ex vivo response was dominated by HLA-C-restricted CMV-specific TCR beta clonotypes.

This CDR3 is 15 amino acids long. Trimming took off 3 bases at V and 9 bases at J, with 15 bases between the two ends. Germline assignment: CDR1 SGHVT and CDR2 SQSDAQ. The chain combines TRBV7-4 with TRBJ1-6; D possibly corresponds to TRBD1 (5 bases). The sequence derives from a human donor in good health (CMV status not recorded). Some clones in this sample may be carry-over from other donors' samples. The input for sequencing was cultured PBMCs, taken from culture after CMV antigen stimulation. The CDR3 protein is CASSLTLGVSSPLHF. CDR3 sequence (DNA): TGTGCCAGCAGCTTGACCTTAGGGGTGTCTTCACCCCTCCACTTT.